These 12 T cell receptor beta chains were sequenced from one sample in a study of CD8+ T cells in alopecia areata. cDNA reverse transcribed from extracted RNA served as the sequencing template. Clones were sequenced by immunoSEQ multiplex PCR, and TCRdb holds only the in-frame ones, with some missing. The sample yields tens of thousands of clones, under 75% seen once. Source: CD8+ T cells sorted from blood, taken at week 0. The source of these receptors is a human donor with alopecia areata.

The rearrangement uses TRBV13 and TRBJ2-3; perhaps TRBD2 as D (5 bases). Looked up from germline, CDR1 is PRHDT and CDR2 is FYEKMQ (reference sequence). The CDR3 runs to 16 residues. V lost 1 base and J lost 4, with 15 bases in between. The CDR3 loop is CASSLERAETSDTQYF. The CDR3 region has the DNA TGTGCCAGCAGCTTAGAGCGAGCGGAAACGTCAGATACGCAGTATTTT.

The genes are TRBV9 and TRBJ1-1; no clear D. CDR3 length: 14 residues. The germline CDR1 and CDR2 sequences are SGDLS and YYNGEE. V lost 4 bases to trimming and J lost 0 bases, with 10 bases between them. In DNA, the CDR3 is TGTGCCAGCAGCTCTACCGATGTGAACACTGAAGCTTTCTTT. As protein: CASSSTDVNTEAFF.

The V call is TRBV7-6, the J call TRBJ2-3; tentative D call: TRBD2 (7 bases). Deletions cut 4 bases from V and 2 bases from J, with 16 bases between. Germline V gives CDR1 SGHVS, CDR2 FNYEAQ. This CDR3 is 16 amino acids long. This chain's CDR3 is CASSSGYGGATDTQYF. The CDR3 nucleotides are TGTGCCAGCAGCTCCGGTTATGGGGGGGCCACAGATACGCAGTATTTT.

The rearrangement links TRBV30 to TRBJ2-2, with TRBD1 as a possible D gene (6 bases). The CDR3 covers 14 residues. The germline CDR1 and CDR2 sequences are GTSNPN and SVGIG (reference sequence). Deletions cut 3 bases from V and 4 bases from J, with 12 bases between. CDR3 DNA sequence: TGTGCCTGGAGCTCAGGGGTACCCACCGGGGAGCTGTTTTTT. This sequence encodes CAWSSGVPTGELFF. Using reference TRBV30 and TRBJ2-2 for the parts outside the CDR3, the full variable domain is SQTIHQWPATLVQPVGSPLSLECTVEGTSNPNLYWYRQAAGRGLQLLFYSVGIGQISSEVPQNLSASRPQDRQFILSSKKLLLSDSGFYLCAWSSGVPTGELFFGEGSRLTVL.

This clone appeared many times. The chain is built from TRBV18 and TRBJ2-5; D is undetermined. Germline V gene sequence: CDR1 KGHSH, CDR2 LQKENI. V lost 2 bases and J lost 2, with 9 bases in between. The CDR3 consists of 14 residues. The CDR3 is CASSPGPFQETQYF. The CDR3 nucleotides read TGTGCCAGCTCACCAGGTCCATTTCAAGAGACCCAGTACTTC.

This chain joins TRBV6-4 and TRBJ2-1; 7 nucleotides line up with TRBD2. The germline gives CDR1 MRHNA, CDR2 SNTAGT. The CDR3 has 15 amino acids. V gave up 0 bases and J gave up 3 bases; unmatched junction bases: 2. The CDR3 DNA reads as TGTGCCAGCAGTGACTCGGGGGGGGACTACAATGAGCAGTTCTTC. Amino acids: CASSDSGGDYNEQFF.

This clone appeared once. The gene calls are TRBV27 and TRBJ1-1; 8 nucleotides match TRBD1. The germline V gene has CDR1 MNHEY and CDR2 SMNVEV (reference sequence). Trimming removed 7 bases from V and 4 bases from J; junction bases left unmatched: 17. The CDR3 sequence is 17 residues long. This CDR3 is CASNTGQGVILGTEAFF. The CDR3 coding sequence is TGTGCCAGCAACACTGGACAGGGAGTGATTTTGGGCACTGAAGCTTTCTTT.

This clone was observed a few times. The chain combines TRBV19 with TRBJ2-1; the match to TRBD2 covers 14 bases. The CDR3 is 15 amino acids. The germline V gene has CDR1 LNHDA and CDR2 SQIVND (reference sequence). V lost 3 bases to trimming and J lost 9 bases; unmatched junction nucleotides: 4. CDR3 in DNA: TGTGCCAGTAGTATCGGGACTAGCGGGGGTAGTGAGCAGTTCTTC. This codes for CASSIGTSGGSEQFF. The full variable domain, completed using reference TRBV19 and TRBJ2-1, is DGGITQSPKYLFRKEGQNVTLSCEQNLNHDAMYWYRQDPGQGLRLIYYSQIVNDFQKGDIAEGYSVSREKKESFPLTVTSAQKNPTAFYLCASSIGTSGGSEQFFGPGTRLTVL.

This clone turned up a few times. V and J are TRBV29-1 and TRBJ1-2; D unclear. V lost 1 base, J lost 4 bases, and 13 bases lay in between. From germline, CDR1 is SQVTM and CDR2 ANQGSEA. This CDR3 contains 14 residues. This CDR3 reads CSVEGPGWSYGYTF. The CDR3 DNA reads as TGCAGCGTTGAAGGTCCGGGCTGGTCCTATGGCTACACCTTC.

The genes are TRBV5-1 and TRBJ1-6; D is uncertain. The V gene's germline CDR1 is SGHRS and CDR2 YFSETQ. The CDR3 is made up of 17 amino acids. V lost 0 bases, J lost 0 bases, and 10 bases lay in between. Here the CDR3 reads CASSLVRHSSYNSPLHF. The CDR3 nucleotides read TGCGCCAGCAGCTTGGTACGGCATAGCTCCTATAATTCACCCCTCCACTTT.

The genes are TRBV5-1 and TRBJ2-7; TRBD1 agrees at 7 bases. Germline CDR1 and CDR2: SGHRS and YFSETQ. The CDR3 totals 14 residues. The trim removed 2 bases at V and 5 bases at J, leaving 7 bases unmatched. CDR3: CASSFYDRVHEQYF. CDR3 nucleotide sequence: TGCGCCAGCAGCTTTTACGACAGGGTCCACGAGCAGTACTTC.

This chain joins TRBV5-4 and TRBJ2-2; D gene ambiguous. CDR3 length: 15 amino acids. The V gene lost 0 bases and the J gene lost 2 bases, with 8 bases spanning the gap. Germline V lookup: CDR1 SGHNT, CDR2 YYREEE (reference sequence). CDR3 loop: CASSLGSANTGELFF. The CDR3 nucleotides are TGTGCCAGCAGCTTGGGCTCAGCAAACACCGGGGAGCTGTTTTTT.